This TCR beta chain comes out of a study of T-cell memory formation after mild COVID-19. Points from the study as a whole: Pre-infection memory harbored some responding clones, suggesting cross-reactive memory joined. Clones that shrank (day 15 to 85) were balanced CD4/CD8, whereas later expanders leaned CD4+.

The TCR alpha and TCR beta cDNA libraries, bearing sample barcodes and UMIs, were generated by 5'RACE using constant-segment primers. TCRdb re-called the 5' RACE reads with MiXCR, one entry per CDR3 protein. The sample lists hundreds of thousands of distinct CDR3 sequences, roughly 23% seen once, with around 13% in the top ten. Concerning this clonotype itself: Its target is unknown.

Germline CDR1 reads MNHEY; CDR2 reads SVGAGI. Trimming took off 6 bases at V and 4 bases at J, with 12 bases between the two ends. The CDR3 contains 14 residues. This chain connects TRBV6-5 to TRBJ2-2, with D hard to call. The receptor was isolated from an adult woman who had mild COVID-19 (a few samples of this study predate the infection). Cell type and time point are not known. Material for sequencing was PBMCs or a T cell subset sorted from them (not recorded which). DNA of the CDR3: TGTGCCAGCAGCCCGACCGTGGGCACCGGGGAGCTGTTTTTT. It yields the protein CASSPTVGTGELFF.